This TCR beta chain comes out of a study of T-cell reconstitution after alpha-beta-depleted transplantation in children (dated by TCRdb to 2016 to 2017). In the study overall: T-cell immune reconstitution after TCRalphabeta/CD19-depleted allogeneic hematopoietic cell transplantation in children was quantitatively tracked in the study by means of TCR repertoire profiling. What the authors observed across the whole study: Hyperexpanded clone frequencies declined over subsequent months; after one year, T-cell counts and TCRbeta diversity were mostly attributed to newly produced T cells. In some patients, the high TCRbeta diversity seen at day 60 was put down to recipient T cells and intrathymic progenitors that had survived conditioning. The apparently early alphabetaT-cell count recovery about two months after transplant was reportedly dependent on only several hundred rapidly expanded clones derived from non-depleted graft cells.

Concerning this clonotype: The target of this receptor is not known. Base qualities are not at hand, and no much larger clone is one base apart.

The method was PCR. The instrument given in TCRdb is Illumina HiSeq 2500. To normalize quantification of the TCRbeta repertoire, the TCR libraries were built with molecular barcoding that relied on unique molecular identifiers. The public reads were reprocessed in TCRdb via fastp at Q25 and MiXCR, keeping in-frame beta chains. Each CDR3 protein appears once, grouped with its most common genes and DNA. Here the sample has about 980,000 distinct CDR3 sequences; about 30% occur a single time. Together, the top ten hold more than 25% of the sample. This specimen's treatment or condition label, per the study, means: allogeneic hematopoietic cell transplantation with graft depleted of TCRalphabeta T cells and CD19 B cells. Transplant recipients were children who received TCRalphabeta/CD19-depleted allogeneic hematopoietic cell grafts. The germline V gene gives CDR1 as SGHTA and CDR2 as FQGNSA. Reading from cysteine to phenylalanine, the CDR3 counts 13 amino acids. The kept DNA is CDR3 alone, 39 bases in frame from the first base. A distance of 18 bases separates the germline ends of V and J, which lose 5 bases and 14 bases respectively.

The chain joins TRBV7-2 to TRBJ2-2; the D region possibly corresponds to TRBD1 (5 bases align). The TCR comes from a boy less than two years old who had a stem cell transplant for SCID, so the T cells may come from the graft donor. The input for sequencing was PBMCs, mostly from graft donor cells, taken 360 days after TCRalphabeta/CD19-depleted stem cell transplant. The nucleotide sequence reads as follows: TGTGCCAGCAGCACCCCAGGTGCAGGGAACCTGTTTTTT. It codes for CASSTPGAGNLFF.